These 15 T cell receptor beta chains share one sample of origin, sequenced in a study. Via MiXCR, TCRdb re-called the RT-PCR reads, giving one row per CDR3 protein. Altogether about 700,000 distinct CDR3 sequences are present, around 14% being singletons, with the ten largest covering about 3.9%. Sequenced input: memory CD4+ T cells from blood. These TCRs come from a female donor in good health, serving as a healthy control.

The table lists this clonotype with a few counts. CDR3 sequence: CASTPGHNQPQHF. CDR3 in DNA: TGTGCCAGCACTCCGGGGCACAATCAGCCCCAGCATTTT. The chain joins TRBV6-6 to TRBJ1-5, with a possible D match to TRBD1 (5 bases). The germline V gene has CDR1 MNHNY and CDR2 SVGAGI (reference sequence). V was shortened by 7 bases and J by 3 bases, with 10 bases between the two germline ends. The CDR3 has 13 amino acids.

CDR3 in amino acids: CASSAGNLNYGYTF. CDR3 bases: TGTGCCAGCAGCGCCGGGAACCTTAACTATGGCTACACCTTC. The chain carries TRBV11-1 and TRBJ1-2; the D is unclear. CDR3 length: 14 amino acids. V was cut by 5 bases and J by 1 base, with 11 bases left in between. The germline V gene encodes CDR1 SGHAT and CDR2 FQDESV (reference sequence).

This chain uses TRBV28 with TRBJ2-3; weak D call: TRBD1 (6 bases). V was shortened by 4 bases and J by 6 bases, with 20 bases between the two germline ends. CDR1 and CDR2 from the germline V gene are MDHEN and SYDVKM. This CDR3 contains 16 residues. CDR3 in amino acids: CASSSFGGGGEDTQYF. CDR3 in DNA: TGTGCCAGCAGTTCCTTCGGAGGTGGGGGCGAGGATACGCAGTATTTT.

This clonotype was detected many times. The V and J genes are TRBV4-3 and TRBJ2-3; tentatively, D is TRBD2 (5 bases). This CDR3 is 14 amino acids long. Germline values: CDR1 LGHNA, CDR2 YSLEER. Trimming shortened V by 6 bases and J by 0 bases, and 10 bases separated the two germline ends. The DNA of the CDR3 is TGCGCCAGCAGTAATCCGGGAAGCACAGATACGCAGTATTTT. Translation gives CASSNPGSTDTQYF.

This clonotype was recorded many times. The chain is built from TRBV6-5 and TRBJ2-7, with TRBD2 as a possible D gene (5 bases). V dropped 0 bases and J dropped 2 bases, with 11 bases sitting between them. Per the germline V gene, CDR1 is MNHEY and CDR2 is SVGAGI. The CDR3 is made up of 15 amino acids. CDR3 sequence (DNA): TGTGCCAGCAGTTACTCAGCGGTACCCCCCTACGAGCAGTACTTC. It translates to CASSYSAVPPYEQYF.

The rearrangement joins TRBV7-9 to TRBJ2-5; D is tentatively TRBD1 or TRBD2 (5 bases each). CDR1 is SEHNR and CDR2 is FQNEAQ in the germline V gene (reference sequence). V lost 5 bases to trimming and J lost 1 base, with 17 bases between them. The CDR3 runs to 16 residues. The CDR3: CASSRGQAFGQETQYF. CDR3 DNA: TGTGCCAGCAGCCGGGGCCAGGCGTTCGGCCAAGAGACCCAGTACTTC.

A few counts support this clonotype. J is TRBJ2-1 and V is TRBV7-2; D gene unclear. The CDR3 loop spans 12 amino acids. Trimming took off 4 bases at V and 10 bases at J, with 11 bases between the two ends. Germline-derived CDR1 and CDR2 are SGHTA and FQGNSA. For the CDR3, the DNA is TGTGCCAGCAGCTCCCCTTATCTGGAGCAGTTCTTC. This translates into CASSSPYLEQFF. The whole variable domain, filled in from reference TRBV7-2 and TRBJ2-1, reads GAGVSQSPSNKVTEKGKDVELRCDPISGHTALYWYRQSLGQGLEFLIYFQGNSAPDKSGLPSDRFSAERTGGSVSTLTIQRTQQEDSAVYLCASSSPYLEQFFGPGTRLTVL.

The chain recombines TRBV7-2 with TRBJ2-7; no clear D gene. In germline, CDR1 is SGHTA, CDR2 FQGNSA. V was pared by 4 bases and J by 0 bases, with 16 bases between. The CDR3 runs to 16 residues. CDR3 in DNA: TGTGCCAGCAGCTACGACTCCGGCGCGAGCTCCTACGAGCAGTACTTC. Its protein product is CASSYDSGASSYEQYF. The whole variable domain, remainder taken from reference TRBV7-2 and TRBJ2-7, is GAGVSQSPSNKVTEKGKDVELRCDPISGHTALYWYRQSLGQGLEFLIYFQGNSAPDKSGLPSDRFSAERTGGSVSTLTIQRTQQEDSAVYLCASSYDSGASSYEQYFGPGTRLTVT.

This clonotype was seen repeatedly, ten times or more. J is TRBJ2-2 and V is TRBV29-1, with 7 bases lining up with TRBD1. The CDR3 runs 15 residues. V lost 4 bases to trimming and J lost 0 bases; unmatched junction nucleotides: 5. CDR1 is SQVTM and CDR2 is ANQGSEA in the germline V gene. CDR3 DNA: TGCAGCGTTGGCCCCCAGGGGGCGAACACCGGGGAGCTGTTTTTT. Its translation: CSVGPQGANTGELFF.

There are many counts of this clonotype. V and J are TRBV5-6 and TRBJ2-1; unclear D gene. V lost 7 bases and J lost 2, with 13 bases in between. The germline V gene has CDR1 SGHDT and CDR2 YYEEEE. CDR3 length: 14 amino acids. CDR3 region: CASGRTGPYNEQFF. CDR3 DNA: TGTGCCAGCGGAAGGACGGGCCCCTACAATGAGCAGTTCTTC.

The chain has TRBV21-1 and TRBJ1-1; the tabulated D call, TRBD1, remains unverified against the DNA. TRBV21-1 is classified as a pseudogene. The CDR3 contains 14 residues. CDR3 DNA: TGTGCCAGCAGCAAAAGAGGGGACAGGGTAAGAGCTTTCTTT. This sequence encodes CASSKRGDRVRAFF.

Many counts were recorded for this clonotype. The chain couples TRBV7-2 to TRBJ2-3; 7 bases line up with TRBD1. Germline V gene data show CDR1 as SGHTA and CDR2 as FQGNSA. The V segment lost 3 bases and the J segment 4 bases; nucleotides outside the gene matches: 4. The CDR3 is 14 amino acids. The CDR3 sequence is CASSFRQGADTQYF. CDR3 sequence (DNA): TGTGCCAGCAGCTTCAGACAGGGTGCAGATACGCAGTATTTT. The variable domain in full, with the rest retrieved from reference TRBV7-2 and TRBJ2-3, is GAGVSQSPSNKVTEKGKDVELRCDPISGHTALYWYRQSLGQGLEFLIYFQGNSAPDKSGLPSDRFSAERTGGSVSTLTIQRTQQEDSAVYLCASSFRQGADTQYFGPGTRLTVL.

This clonotype was detected many times. The rearrangement joins TRBV5-1 to TRBJ1-2; maybe TRBD1 (6 bases). Trimming cost V 0 bases and J 1 base, with 13 bases left between them. This CDR3 region has 16 residues. Germline CDR1 reads SGHRS; CDR2 reads YFSETQ. CDR3 sequence (DNA): TGCGCCAGCAGCTTGGACCCCAGGGGTCTTAACTATGGCTACACCTTC. It translates to CASSLDPRGLNYGYTF.

This chain joins TRBV7-2 and TRBJ1-6, with 12 nucleotides matching TRBD1. Germline values: CDR1 SGHTA, CDR2 FQGNSA. The CDR3 loop spans 17 amino acids. V shed 4 bases and J 4 bases; nucleotides not matched to a gene: 5. The CDR3 reads CASSSPGQGAYNSPLHF. The CDR3 coding sequence is TGTGCCAGCAGCTCTCCGGGACAGGGGGCGTATAATTCACCCCTCCACTTT.

In its sample, this clonotype was seen a few times. V gene TRBV12-3 or TRBV12-4 combines with J gene TRBJ2-5, with 8 nucleotides matching TRBD2. With V trimmed by 3 bases and J by 5 bases, 8 bases remained unmatched. The length of the CDR3 is 15 residues. CDR3 region: CASSFRGGRVETQYF. CDR3 nucleotides: TGTGCCAGCAGTTTCCGGGGGGGCCGAGTGGAGACCCAGTACTTC.